This T cell receptor (beta chain) was recovered during a study of T-cell reconstitution after alpha-beta-depleted transplantation in children. Regarding the study as a whole: Where alpha-beta T cells came from about two months after transplant was reportedly several hundred expanded graft clones. By one year post-transplant, T-cell counts and diversity largely arose from T cells that were newly produced. Several patients had high TCRbeta diversity at day 60; it came from surviving recipient T cells and thymic progenitors.

Trimming pared 0 bases from V and 7 bases from J, leaving 13 bases between. Germline values: CDR1 LNHNV, CDR2 YYDKDF (reference sequence). There are 14 residues in the CDR3. A note on this clonotype: Its matching antigen is unknown.

Unique molecular identifiers were incorporated into the prepared TCRbeta library. A single record per CDR3 protein comes from TCRdb applying MiXCR to the PCR reads. The sample contains about 210,000 distinct CDR3 sequences, approximately 15% of which appear only once. The sequencing here drew on PBMCs, mostly from graft donor cells, taken 360 days after TCRalphabeta/CD19-depleted stem cell transplant. J is TRBJ2-7 and V is TRBV15; maybe TRBD2 (6 bases). The receptor's source is a male patient under 10 years old who had a stem cell transplant for acute lymphoblastic leukemia, so the T cells may come from the graft donor. The CDR3 loop is CATSRDSGSSEQYF. CDR3 in DNA: TGTGCCACCAGCAGAGACAGCGGGTCGAGTGAGCAGTACTTC.